The 18 T cell receptor beta chains below were found in one sample sequenced in a study of cytomegalovirus exposure and HLA in healthy donors. It was with 60 Vbeta and 13 Jbeta primers that the PCR ran. TCRdb keeps only in-frame clones here, not all; method: immunoSEQ multiplex PCR. The sample includes approximately 100,000 clones, about 80% of them seen just once. The sample was PBMCs. The receptors come from a man aged 55 to 70 in good health and CMV-seropositive.

In its sample, this clone was seen once. This chain uses TRBV7-6 with TRBJ2-1, with 9 positions matching TRBD1. V gave up 2 bases and J gave up 15 bases; unmatched junction bases: 11. Germline assignment: CDR1 SGHVS and CDR2 FNYEAQ. This CDR3 is built from 14 residues. CDR3: CASSLSIVGTGLFF. CDR3 nucleotides: TGTGCCAGCAGCTTAAGTATTGTAGGGACAGGGCTGTTCTTC. The complete variable domain, with remaining parts taken from reference TRBV7-6 and TRBJ2-1, reads GAGVSQSPRYKVTKRGQDVALRCDPISGHVSLYWYRQALGQGPEFLTYFNYEAQQDKSGLPNDRFSAERPEGSISTLTIQRTEQRDSAMYRCASSLSIVGTGLFFGPGTRLTVL.

The gene calls are TRBV7-3 and TRBJ2-3; weak D call: TRBD2 (6 bases). Germline CDR1 SGHTA, CDR2 FQGTGA. The CDR3 consists of 17 residues. The V end lost 5 bases, the J end lost 2 bases, and 20 bases lay between the germline ends. The CDR3 region is CASSLLPGLQYTDTQYF. The CDR3 DNA sequence: TGTGCCAGCAGCCTACTACCGGGACTCCAGTACACAGATACGCAGTATTTT.

This rearrangement joins TRBV2 to TRBJ2-7; D is perhaps TRBD2 (5 bases). Trimming removed 7 bases at V and 7 bases at J, with 14 bases between. The germline V gene has CDR1 SNHLY and CDR2 FYNNEI. The CDR3 has 12 amino acids. CDR3 sequence reads: CASTAFTREQYF. CDR3 nucleotide sequence: TGTGCCAGCACCGCATTTACTAGGGAGCAGTACTTC.

This chain joins TRBV2 and TRBJ2-7; 9 nucleotides line up with TRBD1. Trimming at V came to 4 bases and at J to 0 bases, leaving 1 base not matched to a gene. The CDR3 length is 14 residues. The germline V gene encodes CDR1 SNHLY and CDR2 FYNNEI. The CDR3 sequence: CASSGGQGSYEQYF. In nucleotides, the CDR3 is TGTGCCAGCAGTGGGGGACAGGGCTCCTACGAGCAGTACTTC.

The chain employs TRBV19 and TRBJ1-2; 7 bases are a match to TRBD1. Germline lookup yields CDR1 LNHDA and CDR2 SQIVND (reference sequence). This CDR3 spans 12 amino acids. The trim removed 3 bases at V and 8 bases at J, leaving 3 bases unmatched. Here the CDR3 reads CASSIVTGGYTF. In DNA form, the CDR3 reads TGTGCCAGTAGTATTGTGACAGGGGGCTACACCTTC.

This clone is a singleton in its sample. This chain uses TRBV7-9 with TRBJ2-7; TRBD1 matches 7 bases. J gave up 0 bases and V 3 bases, and 5 bases lay outside the gene matches. The CDR3 loop spans 15 amino acids. CDR1 is SEHNR, CDR2 FQNEAQ, per germline (reference sequence). The DNA of the CDR3 is TGTGCCAGCAGCTTTTGGGGGACAGCCTCCTACGAGCAGTACTTC. Translation gives CASSFWGTASYEQYF.

The chain recombines TRBV19 with TRBJ1-1, with no clear D. Trimming took 5 bases from V and 2 from J, leaving 18 bases between them. The CDR3 loop spans 16 amino acids. CDR1 and CDR2 from the germline V gene are LNHDA and SQIVND (reference sequence). The CDR3 is CASSFGWSGSNTEAFF. As DNA, the CDR3 is TGTGCCAGTAGTTTCGGTTGGTCCGGGAGTAACACTGAAGCTTTCTTT.

This clone showed up just once. This rearrangement joins TRBV12-5 to TRBJ1-6, with D perhaps TRBD1 (5 bases). Germline CDR1 is LGHNT and CDR2 is FRNRAP. This CDR3 is built from 15 residues. Trimming removed 2 bases at V and 4 bases at J, with 9 bases between. CDR3 sequence: CASGLSQEYNSPLHF. CDR3 coding DNA: TGTGCTAGTGGTTTGTCACAGGAATATAATTCACCCCTCCACTTT.

This chain uses TRBV2 with TRBJ1-2; D gene unclear. Germline V gives CDR1 SNHLY, CDR2 FYNNEI. This CDR3 region has 15 residues. V shed 4 bases and J shed 4 bases, with 16 bases lying between them. As DNA, the CDR3 is TGTGCCAGCAGTGCCGGGGTAACCATTGGCTATGGCTACACCTTC. It yields the protein CASSAGVTIGYGYTF.

V and J are TRBV27 and TRBJ2-1; weak D call: TRBD1 (6 bases). This CDR3 region has 18 residues. V lost 2 bases and J 3 bases, leaving 20 bases between the germline ends. The germline V gene encodes CDR1 MNHEY and CDR2 SMNVEV (reference sequence). The CDR3 protein is CASSLAQIRGMNYNEQFF. CDR3 DNA sequence: TGTGCCAGCAGTTTAGCCCAGATTAGGGGGATGAACTACAATGAGCAGTTCTTC.

This clone was counted a few times. The CDR3, as DNA: TGCGCCAGCAGTGAGGCAGGGGCTCCCTACGAGCAGTACTTC. As protein: CASSEAGAPYEQYF. The rearrangement links TRBV10-1 to TRBJ2-7, with a weak D call TRBD1 (6 bases). The CDR3 length is 14 residues. Germline V gene lookup returns CDR1 WNHNN and CDR2 SYGVQD (reference sequence). V shed 2 bases and J shed 2 bases, with 10 bases lying between them.

The V call is TRBV7-9, the J call TRBJ2-3, with TRBD2 matching over 9 bases. CDR3 length: 14 amino acids. Germline V CDR1 and CDR2: SEHNR, FQNEAQ (reference sequence). With V trimmed by 4 bases and J by 3 bases, 2 bases remained unmatched. CDR3 sequence reads: CASSSSGATDTQYF. The CDR3 DNA is TGTGCCAGCAGCTCTAGCGGGGCAACAGATACGCAGTATTTT.

The J gene is TRBJ2-3, the V gene TRBV20-1; TRBD1 is a possible D gene (6 bases). CDR1 and CDR2 from the germline V gene are DFQATT and SNEGSKA (reference sequence). The CDR3 consists of 11 residues. V gave up 4 bases and J gave up 6 bases, with 8 bases separating them. For the CDR3, the DNA is TGCAGTGCTACTGACAGGGATACGCAGTATTTT. Its protein is CSATDRDTQYF.

CDR3 in DNA: TGTGCCAGCAGCTTAGGACAGGTTACAGATACGCAGTATTTT. It translates to CASSLGQVTDTQYF. The chain joins TRBV11-2 to TRBJ2-3; D is perhaps TRBD1 (6 bases). Germline V gene lookup returns CDR1 SGHAT and CDR2 FQNNGV. The V and J ends lost 1 base and 3 bases respectively, with 8 bases between them. This CDR3 is 14 amino acids long. Complete variable domain (other parts from reference TRBV11-2 and TRBJ2-3): EAGVAQSPRYKIIEKRQSVAFWCNPISGHATLYWYQQILGQGPKLLIQFQNNGVVDDSQLPKDRFSAERLKGVDSTLKIQPAKLEDSAVYLCASSLGQVTDTQYFGPGTRLTVL.

The chain recombines TRBV5-1 with TRBJ2-3, with D possibly TRBD2 on 7 matching bases. The germline V and J ends were trimmed by 2 bases and 1 base, with 8 bases remaining between them. The CDR3 runs to 14 residues. Germline V lookup: CDR1 SGHRS, CDR2 YFSETQ. In DNA form, the CDR3 reads TGCGCCAGCAGCTTCGGGGGGCGCACAGATACGCAGTATTTT. Its protein product is CASSFGGRTDTQYF.

This clone has just a few counts. The rearrangement uses TRBV4-1 and TRBJ1-3; 7 bases line up with TRBD1. This CDR3 has 16 amino acids. In germline, CDR1 is MGHRA, CDR2 YSYEKL. The trim removed 4 bases at V and 4 bases at J, leaving 10 bases unmatched. CDR3 coding DNA: TGCGCCAGCAGCCTAGGACAGGACGTGCTCGGAAACACCATATATTTT. This gives the protein CASSLGQDVLGNTIYF.

Regarding this clone: Distinct nucleotide sequences in the sample also encode this CDR3. V is TRBV5-1 and J is TRBJ2-7, with D tentatively TRBD1 (6 bases). This CDR3 contains 12 residues. In germline, CDR1 is SGHRS, CDR2 YFSETQ. The V end lost 0 bases, the J end lost 7 bases, and 8 bases lay between the germline ends. Here the CDR3 reads CASSLGQGEQYF. The CDR3 nucleotides read TGCGCCAGCAGCTTGGGGCAGGGGGAGCAGTACTTC. Full variable domain (outside the CDR3, taken from reference TRBV5-1 and TRBJ2-7): KAGVTQTPRYLIKTRGQQVTLSCSPISGHRSVSWYQQTPGQGLQFLFEYFSETQRNKGNFPGRFSGRQFSNSRSEMNVSTLELGDSALYLCASSLGQGEQYFGPGTRLTVT.

The genes are TRBV18 and TRBJ1-5; the match to TRBD1 covers 9 bases. The CDR3 spans 15 residues. Per germline, CDR1 KGHSH and CDR2 LQKENI. Germline trimming cut 3 bases from V and 3 bases from J; bases unmatched to any gene: 3. The chain's CDR3 is CASSPGTGSNQPQHF. The CDR3 nucleotides read TGTGCCAGCTCACCGGGGACAGGGTCCAATCAGCCCCAGCATTTT. Drawing the rest from reference TRBV18 and TRBJ1-5, the complete variable domain is NAGVMQNPRHLVRRRGQEARLRCSPMKGHSHVYWYRQLPEEGLKFMVYLQKENIIDESGMPKERFSAEFPKEGPSILRIQQVVRGDSAAYFCASSPGTGSNQPQHFGDGTRLSIL.